The present T cell receptor (beta chain) was sequenced within a study of blood T cells in healthy people across ages. The overall study: Template switching recovered approximately one barcoded beta molecule for every two T cells. Broader study findings: TCR beta diversity, measured per million T cells, fell in a roughly linear way with age.

The CDR3 has 12 amino acids. Between the trimmed V and J ends, which lost 8 bases and 4 bases, there was a span of 9 bases. CDR1 is LNHNV and CDR2 is YYDKDF in the germline V gene (reference sequence). Then a second PCR, running roughly 7 to 11 cycles, was carried out with a sample-barcoded 5' primer and a J-beta primer mix. Sequencing recovered at least 2.5 million CDR3-containing paired-end reads from each sample. A single record per CDR3 protein comes from TCRdb applying MiXCR to the 5' RACE reads. This sample has about 1.4 million distinct CDR3 sequences, with around 59% found just once. Every donor contributed roughly 10 milliliters of peripheral blood by blood draw. Points on this clonotype: Its antigen is still unknown.

The sequence derives from a man aged 18-30 years in good health. The chain is built from TRBV15 and TRBJ1-5; TRBD1 is a possible D gene (5 bases). The sequencing input was blood. Written as DNA, the CDR3 is TGTGCCACCCGACAGTTAAATCAGCCCCAGCATTTT. It is translated as CATRQLNQPQHF.